Listed below are T cell receptor beta chains from one sample, sequenced in a study of regulatory T cells in long-lasting Graves disease. TCRdb called the multiplex PCR reads again in MiXCR, with one record for every CDR3 protein. This sample has a few hundred thousand distinct CDR3 sequences, with around 20% found just once. The sequencing here drew on peripheral blood mononuclear cells (PBMCs), taken when the disease was refractory, from a patient treated with antithyroid drugs. The receptor set was obtained from a female donor with Graves disease. Both conserved end residues are part of each CDR3. The D gene is left open where the match is weak. Clone size is stated in some rows and not others, as once, few, many or a class when expanded.

>TRBD1|TRBJ2-1|TRBV11-1|-
TGTGCCAGCAGCTTCCAGGACAGGTTCAGGGATGAGCAGTTCTTC
CASSFQDRFRDEQFF
>TRBD2|TRBJ2-7|TRBV4-1|-
TGCGCCAGCAGCCAATGGCGGGGGAACGTGTACGAGCAGTACTTC
CASSQWRGNVYEQYF
>TRBD2|TRBJ2-2|TRBV3-1|few
TGTGCCAGCAGCCAAGATCCCCTAGCGGGAGTTCTCACCGGGGAGCTGTTTTTT
CASSQDPLAGVLTGELFF
>TRBD1|TRBJ2-7|TRBV19|few
TGTGCCAGTAAGGACAGGGGATCGCTCGAGCAGTACTTC
CASKDRGSLEQYF
>TRBD1|TRBJ1-1|TRBV12-3/TRBV12-4|many
TGTGCCAGCAGCTTGACAGGGTTGAACACTGAAGCTTTCTTT
CASSLTGLNTEAFF
>-|TRBJ2-3|TRBV7-2|few
TGTGCCAGCAGCCCTCTAAGCGCGGGCACAGATACGCAGTATTTT
CASSPLSAGTDTQYF
>-|TRBJ1-1|TRBV5-1|-
TGCGCCAGCAGCTTCCTGGGTAATCAGAACACTGAAGCTTTCTTT
CASSFLGNQNTEAFF
>TRBD1|TRBJ2-1|TRBV6-1|-
TGTGCCACAACCGGGACAGGGGGGTACAATGAGCAGTTCTTC
CATTGTGGYNEQFF
>-|TRBJ2-2|TRBV29-1|-
TGCAGCGTTAGTAGGTTCGGTCAGGGGGGTAAGAACACCGGGGAGCTGTTTTTT
CSVSRFGQGGKNTGELFF
>-|TRBJ2-7|TRBV7-9|many
TGTGCCAGCAGCTTAGCGGTATCGGGAGCCTACGAGCAGTACTTC
CASSLAVSGAYEQYF
>-|TRBJ2-7|TRBV6-1|many
TGTGCCAGCGGGGGGCTGGCCTCCTACGAGCAGTACTTC
CASGGLASYEQYF
>-|TRBJ1-2|TRBV6-2/TRBV6-3|many
TGTGCCAGCAGTTACATCACGAAAGATGGCTACACCTTC
CASSYITKDGYTF
>-|TRBJ1-1|TRBV30|many
TGTGCCTGGAGCCGACAAGGTTACACTGAAGCTTTCTTT
CAWSRQGYTEAFF
>TRBD1|TRBJ2-7|TRBV9|-
TGTGCCAGCAGCGTTGACAGGGTCAACTACGAGCAGTACTTC
CASSVDRVNYEQYF
>-|TRBJ1-5|TRBV7-2|-
TGTGCCAGCACCCCCCAAACGGGTGGGGGGAATCAGGCCCAGCATTTT
CASTPQTGGGNQAQHF
>-|TRBJ2-2|TRBV19|-
TGTGCCAGTAGTGTTAACAGCAATACGAACACCGGGGAGCTGTTTTTT
CASSVNSNTNTGELFF
>TRBD2|TRBJ2-7|TRBV6-2/TRBV6-3|many
TGTGCCAGCAGTTACCCAGCGGGGTACTACGAGCAGTACTTC
CASSYPAGYYEQYF
>-|TRBJ2-7|TRBV3-1|-
TGTGCCAGCAGCCAGTACCTTAGCTACGAGCAGTACTTC
CASSQYLSYEQYF
>TRBD2|TRBJ2-7|TRBV2|many
TGTGCCAGCAGCCAAAATGGACTAGCGGGGGAGGTTGAGCAGTACTTC
CASSQNGLAGEVEQYF
>-|TRBJ2-2|TRBV2|many
TGTGCCAGCAGAGGTCTTCGAAACACCGGGGAGCTGTTTTTT
CASRGLRNTGELFF
>TRBD1|TRBJ1-2|TRBV25-1|few
TGTGCCAGCAGTGACACAGGGGTGGATGGCTACACCTTC
CASSDTGVDGYTF
>-|TRBJ2-4|TRBV28|-
TGTGCCAGCAGCGCGGTTTTTATAACCAAAAACATTCAGTACTTC
CASSAVFITKNIQYF
>-|TRBJ2-6|TRBV12-3/TRBV12-4|-
TGTGCCAGCAGTTTACCCCGACCATCCTCTGGGGCCAACGTCCTGACTTTC
CASSLPRPSSGANVLTF
>TRBD2|TRBJ2-7|TRBV3-1|few
TGTGCCAGCAGCCAAGATTTGGAGCGGGACTCCTACGAGCAGTACTTC
CASSQDLERDSYEQYF
>-|TRBJ2-7|TRBV5-8|many
TGTGCCAGCAGCTTGTCTTACTACGAGCAGTACTTC
CASSLSYYEQYF
>-|TRBJ1-2|TRBV6-1|many
TGTGCCAGCAGTGACAGGGACGACTATGGCTACACCTTC
CASSDRDDYGYTF
>TRBD2|TRBJ2-3|TRBV20-1|-
TGCAGTGCTAGGAAAACCGGGACTAGTTCCCATACGCAGTATTTT
CSARKTGTSSHTQYF